This T cell receptor (beta chain) was found in a study of response to subunit inactivated influenza vaccine. Details on this clonotype: Its antigen is unidentified.

The study, taken as a whole, reports: Each seasonal flu vaccination may recruit only limited new T cells, authors suggested.

Germline loops: CDR1 SGDLS, CDR2 YYNGEE. The CDR3 sequence is 15 residues long. V lost 0 bases to trimming and J lost 5 bases; unmatched junction nucleotides: 8. TCRdb processed the RT-PCR reads anew with MiXCR; each CDR3 protein has one entry. The table lists approximately 520,000 distinct CDR3 sequences, approximately 24% of them singletons. Sequencing was performed on CD4+ T cells sorted from PBMCs, taken 5 days after vaccination. The receptor comes from a man aged 50 to 60 who received an inactivated influenza vaccine. This sequence joins TRBV9 and TRBJ2-7, with 7 positions matching TRBD1. CDR3: CASSVGQGVIHEQYF. Written as DNA, the CDR3 is TGTGCCAGCAGCGTAGGACAGGGTGTGATCCACGAGCAGTACTTC. Together with reference TRBV9 and TRBJ2-7, the CDR3 gives the full variable domain: DSGVTQTPKHLITATGQRVTLRCSPRSGDLSVYWYQQSLDQGLQFLIQYYNGEERAKGNILERFSAQQFPDLHSELNLSSLELGDSALYFCASSVGQGVIHEQYFGPGTRLTVT.